These T cell receptor beta chains were read from a single sample in a study of response to subunit inactivated influenza vaccine. TCRdb re-derived calls from the RT-PCR reads in MiXCR, one entry per CDR3 protein. There are about 800,000 distinct CDR3 sequences in the sample; 21% occur only once, and 10% lies in the top ten. The specimen was PBMCs from blood, collected 4 to 6 days after vaccination. Every receptor here comes from a man aged 50 or older who received an inactivated influenza vaccine. Both conserved end residues are part of each CDR3. A D gene is named only where the DNA matches it firmly. Expanded clones get a size class; other rows say once, few or many, or leave the size out.

>TRBV10-3|TRBD2|TRBJ2-3|-
CAISRLAENTDTQYF
TGTGCCATCAGCCGACTAGCGGAAAACACAGATACGCAGTATTTT
>TRBV5-1|TRBD2|TRBJ2-7|-
CASSLDTSGIREQYF
TGCGCCAGCAGCTTGGACACTAGCGGGATACGCGAGCAGTACTTC
>TRBV6-5|-|TRBJ1-1|few
CASSYSSSWGRTEAFF
TGTGCCAGCAGTTACTCGAGTTCCTGGGGGCGCACTGAAGCTTTCTTT
>TRBV12-3/TRBV12-4|-|TRBJ2-7|few
CASSFQGTYEQYF
TGTGCCAGCAGTTTCCAGGGGACCTACGAGCAGTACTTC
>TRBV28|-|TRBJ1-2|-
CASSSGGRGGYTF
TGTGCCAGCAGTTCTGGGGGGCGGGGTGGCTACACCTTC
>TRBV20-1|TRBD2|TRBJ2-3|few
CSALLAGGLSTQYF
TGCAGTGCTCTACTAGCGGGGGGGCTGAGTACGCAGTATTTT
>TRBV20-1|-|TRBJ2-7|-
CSAGGTSTYEQYF
TGCAGTGCCGGAGGGACCAGTACCTACGAGCAGTACTTC
>TRBV29-1|-|TRBJ1-4|-
CSVVGQANEKLFF
TGCAGCGTTGTTGGTCAGGCTAATGAAAAACTGTTTTTT
>TRBV10-3|-|TRBJ1-1|-
CAITGGNTEAFF
TGTGCCATCACCGGCGGGAACACTGAAGCTTTCTTT
>TRBV5-4|-|TRBJ1-2|few
CASSPRVSINYGYTF
TGTGCCAGCAGCCCTCGCGTGTCGATTAACTATGGCTACACCTTC
>TRBV2|-|TRBJ2-5|few
CASSDVQKQETQYF
TGTGCCAGCAGTGACGTCCAGAAACAAGAGACCCAGTACTTC
>TRBV4-2|-|TRBJ2-3|-
CASSQVPAEVTDTQYF
TGTGCCAGCAGCCAAGTCCCGGCAGAAGTGACAGATACGCAGTATTTT
>TRBV5-1|-|TRBJ2-7|few
CASSFGQQAYEQYF
TGCGCCAGCAGCTTCGGCCAGCAGGCCTACGAGCAGTACTTC